The 7 T cell receptor beta chains given below trace back to one sample, sequenced in a study of blood T cell repertoires in COVID-19. Sequencing was performed with immunoSEQ multiplex PCR; in TCRdb, only in-frame clones are kept and a portion is missing. This sample has under 130,000 clones, with around 66% found just once. The sequenced sample was peripheral blood. The receptors stem from an elderly man with acute or convalescent COVID-19.

J is TRBJ2-7 and V is TRBV28; 10 bases agree with TRBD2. V shed 5 bases and J 5 bases; nucleotides not matched to a gene: 12. CDR3 length equals 16 residues. The V gene's germline CDR1 is MDHEN and CDR2 SYDVKM. The DNA for the CDR3 is TGTGCCAGCAGTATCGTAAGCGGGAGGGCCCGCAACGAGCAGTACTTC. It encodes CASSIVSGRARNEQYF.

This chain uses TRBV14 with TRBJ1-6; 7 bases align to TRBD1. V lost 6 bases to trimming and J lost 13 bases; unmatched junction nucleotides: 12. The CDR3 is 14 residues long. Germline V gene data show CDR1 as SGHDN and CDR2 as FVKESK. As DNA, the CDR3 is TGTGCCAGCAGAGATTCGGGACAGAGGGTCCCCCTCCACTTT. Residues: CASRDSGQRVPLHF.

This clone was seen more than once but under ten times. The rearrangement uses TRBV28 and TRBJ1-2, with D unclear. There are 13 residues in the CDR3. Germline V gene lookup returns CDR1 MDHEN and CDR2 SYDVKM. The V end was cut by 7 bases, the J end by 4 bases, with 13 bases between. CDR3 DNA sequence: TGTGCCAGCACCGCGACATCGGCCTATGGCTACACCTTC. Amino acid sequence: CASTATSAYGYTF.

This clone has ten or more counts. The CDR3 spells CASGQFKGGIDPQHF. The DNA for the CDR3 is TGTGCCAGCGGACAGTTTAAAGGTGGAATCGATCCCCAGCATTTT. The genes are TRBV28 and TRBJ1-5, with D possibly matching TRBD1 (6 bases). CDR1 and CDR2 (germline): MDHEN, SYDVKM. Trimming stripped 8 bases from V and 10 bases from J, with 24 bases between. This CDR3 is 15 amino acids long.

V usage is TRBV23-1 and J usage is TRBJ2-2; a possible D gene is TRBD2 (5 bases). TRBV23-1 belongs to the ORF category, with a function that is uncertain. V was shortened by 7 bases and J by 4 bases, with 19 bases between the two germline ends. CDR3 length: 16 residues. In DNA, the CDR3 is TGCGCCAGCACCCTAACCGGGGTCAGAGGCACCGGGGAGCTGTTTTTT. As protein: CASTLTGVRGTGELFF.

This chain connects TRBV4-3 to TRBJ2-5; tentative D call: TRBD2 (7 bases). Trimming took 4 bases from V and 5 from J, leaving 20 bases between them. Germline CDR1 is LGHNA and CDR2 is YSLEER. This CDR3 contains 16 residues. CDR3 sequence reads: CASSLLWQGRGETQYF. The CDR3 bases are TGCGCCAGCAGCCTTCTATGGCAGGGGAGGGGGGAGACCCAGTACTTC.

The chain is built from TRBV4-3 and TRBJ1-2; the D is unclear. The CDR3 loop spans 13 amino acids. CDR1 is LGHNA and CDR2 is YSLEER in the germline V gene. Trimming shortened V by 0 bases and J by 5 bases, and 7 bases separated the two germline ends. CDR3 coding DNA: TGCGCCAGCAGCCAAGATCAGCGGTATGGCTACACCTTC. Its protein is CASSQDQRYGYTF.